Listed below are T cell receptor beta chains from one sample, sequenced in a study of molecular identifiers for immune sequencing clone quantification. Using its own MiXCR run on the PCR reads, TCRdb lists one record per CDR3 protein. The sample has about 630,000 distinct CDR3 sequences; 25% are singletons. The sample consisted of naive CD8+ T cells from blood, with Jurkat cell RNA spiked in. These receptors all come from a human donor in good health. Some libraries in this study had Jurkat cell RNA spiked in. The CDR3 runs from the conserved cysteine through the conserved F or W. The D gene is left open where the match is weak. Where a row states a size, it is once, few, many or the class of an expanded clone; other rows omit it.

J gene | clone size | V gene | D gene | CDR3 protein | CDR3 DNA
TRBJ2-5 | - | TRBV24-1 | - | CATSEPDPVGQETQYF | TGTGCCACCAGTGAACCCGACCCGGTCGGCCAAGAGACCCAGTACTTC
TRBJ1-6 | many | TRBV19 | - | CASSTDVISPLHF | TGTGCCAGTAGTACGGACGTAATCTCACCCCTCCACTTT
TRBJ2-7 | - | TRBV12-3/TRBV12-4 | TRBD1 | CASSFEQGVDEQYF | TGTGCCAGCAGTTTTGAACAGGGGGTAGACGAGCAGTACTTC
TRBJ1-1 | many | TRBV3-1 | - | CASSQDLYGQPNTEAFF | TGTGCCAGCAGCCAAGATCTCTATGGACAGCCGAACACTGAAGCTTTCTTT
TRBJ2-5 | - | TRBV6-6 | TRBD2 | CASSYSWTSGGSETQYF | TGTGCCAGCAGTTACTCTTGGACTAGCGGGGGGTCTGAGACCCAGTACTTC
TRBJ2-2 | - | TRBV3-1 | TRBD2 | CASSQVSSGGINTGELFF | TGTGCCAGCAGCCAAGTTTCCAGCGGGGGGATAAACACCGGGGAGCTGTTTTTT
TRBJ2-7 | - | TRBV18 | TRBD2 | CASSRTSGYYEQYF | TGTGCCAGCTCACGGACTAGCGGGTACTACGAGCAGTACTTC
TRBJ1-6 | - | TRBV25-1 | - | CASSETGFPGVGSPLHF | TGTGCCAGCAGTGAAACTGGGTTCCCAGGGGTTGGATCACCCCTCCACTTT
TRBJ2-1 | many | TRBV12-3/TRBV12-4 | - | CASSLSLGNEQFF | TGTGCCAGCAGCCTCTCCCTGGGGAATGAGCAGTTCTTC
TRBJ1-1 | many | TRBV5-5 | - | CASSLAPSGPEAFF | TGTGCCAGCAGCTTAGCCCCTTCGGGGCCTGAAGCTTTCTTT
TRBJ2-1 | - | TRBV6-2/TRBV6-3 | - | CASSYLANNEQFF | TGTGCCAGCAGTTACTTAGCCAACAATGAGCAGTTCTTC
TRBJ1-3 | - | TRBV4-1 | - | CASSPGQRSGNTIYF | TGCGCCAGCAGCCCCGGACAGCGCTCTGGAAACACCATATATTTT
TRBJ1-5 | many | TRBV6-1 | TRBD1 | CASSETAKDRGFWNQPQHF | TGTGCCAGCAGTGAAACTGCTAAAGACAGGGGATTTTGGAATCAGCCCCAGCATTTT
TRBJ2-3 | many | TRBV7-6 | TRBD2 | CASSSGGGSTDTQYF | TGTGCCAGCAGCTCTGGCGGGGGTAGCACAGATACGCAGTATTTT
TRBJ2-3 | - | TRBV9 | TRBD2 | CASSVAIAGGPGTDTQYF | TGTGCCAGCAGCGTAGCAATAGCGGGGGGGCCGGGGACAGATACGCAGTATTTT
TRBJ2-7 | - | TRBV9 | - | CTSSGRGYEQYF | TGTACCAGCAGCGGCAGGGGCTACGAGCAGTACTTC
TRBJ2-3 | - | TRBV12-3/TRBV12-4 | TRBD2 | CASSPASGTYADTQYF | TGTGCCAGCTCCCCGGCTAGCGGGACCTACGCGGATACGCAGTATTTT
TRBJ1-5 | many | TRBV6-2/TRBV6-3 | - | CASSYTANQPQHF | TGTGCCAGCAGTTACACGGCAAATCAGCCCCAGCATTTT
TRBJ2-7 | many | TRBV19 | - | CASSIVIGLKMYEQYF | TGTGCCAGTAGTATAGTTATCGGCCTGAAGATGTACGAGCAGTACTTC
TRBJ2-1 | many | TRBV6-2/TRBV6-3 | - | CASSSPRLLSSYNEQFF | TGTGCCAGCAGCTCTCCCCGACTGCTTAGCTCCTACAATGAGCAGTTCTTC
TRBJ2-7 | few | TRBV27 | TRBD1 | CASSLSAGGRYEQYF | TGTGCCAGCAGTTTATCTGCAGGGGGCCGCTACGAGCAGTACTTC
TRBJ2-7 | few | TRBV20-1 | - | CSASLLRTAATYEQYF | TGCAGTGCTAGCCTACTTCGGACAGCGGCTACCTACGAGCAGTACTTC
TRBJ2-7 | few | TRBV20-1 | - | CSARLPWGYEQYF | TGCAGTGCTAGGTTGCCCTGGGGTTACGAGCAGTACTTC
TRBJ2-3 | many | TRBV5-4 | TRBD2 | CASSLKTSGYSTDTQYF | TGTGCCAGCAGCTTGAAAACTAGCGGATACAGCACAGATACGCAGTATTTT
TRBJ2-5 | few | TRBV12-3/TRBV12-4 | - | CASSWGAVGGETQYF | TGTGCCAGCAGCTGGGGAGCGGTTGGAGGAGAGACCCAGTACTTC
TRBJ1-5 | many | TRBV7-9 | TRBD1 | CASSLGSTGGNQPQHF | TGTGCCAGCAGCTTAGGTTCCACAGGGGGCAATCAGCCCCAGCATTTT
TRBJ1-1 | - | TRBV12-3/TRBV12-4 | - | CASSTRQGSHIRNTEAFF | TGTGCCAGCAGTACCCGCCAGGGCTCCCACATACGGAACACTGAAGCTTTCTTT